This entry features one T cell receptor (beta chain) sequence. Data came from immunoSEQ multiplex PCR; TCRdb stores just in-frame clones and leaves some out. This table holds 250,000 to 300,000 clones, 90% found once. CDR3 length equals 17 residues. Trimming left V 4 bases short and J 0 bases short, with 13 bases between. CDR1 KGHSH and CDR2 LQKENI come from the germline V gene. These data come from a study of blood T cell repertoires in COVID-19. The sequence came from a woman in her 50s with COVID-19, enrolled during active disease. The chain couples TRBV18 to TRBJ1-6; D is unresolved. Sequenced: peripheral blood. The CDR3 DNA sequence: TGTGCCAGCTCACTAACCGGGGTGAGCTCCTATAATTCACCCCTCCACTTT. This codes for CASSLTGVSSYNSPLHF.